The 18 T cell receptor beta chains given below trace back to one sample, sequenced in a study of OX40 agonist ivuxolimab in advanced cancers. Clones were sequenced by immunoSEQ multiplex PCR, and TCRdb holds only the in-frame ones, with some missing. The sample comprises nearly 110,000 clones, roughly 90% of which are singletons, and roughly 1.1% rests with the top ten. The sample in question was CD4+ or CD8+ T cells sorted from blood, obtained in a trial of the OX40 agonist ivuxolimab. The receptors were gathered from an adult with an advanced solid tumor such as melanoma, head and neck, liver or kidney cancer.

J is TRBJ1-2 and V is TRBV28; no firm D call. V was clipped by 7 bases and J by 0 bases, with 3 bases between them. Per the germline V gene, CDR1 is MDHEN and CDR2 is SYDVKM. This CDR3 has 11 residues. The chain's CDR3 is CASTSNYGYTF. The CDR3 DNA reads as TGTGCCAGCACTTCTAACTATGGCTACACCTTC.

A note on this clone: The junction departs from the called germline gene at one end, perhaps through a read error. J is TRBJ1-5 and V is TRBV6-1; unclear D gene. Germline CDR1 is MNHNS and CDR2 is SASEGT. This CDR3 contains 15 residues. The CDR3 region is CAISEDRVEGQPQHF. CDR3 DNA: TGTGCCATCAGTGAGGATAGGGTTGAGGGTCAGCCCCAGCATTTT.

The rearrangement links TRBV7-9 to TRBJ2-1; 8 nucleotides agree with TRBD2. The germline gives CDR1 SEHNR, CDR2 FQNEAQ (reference sequence). Trimming removed 6 bases from V and 6 bases from J; junction bases left unmatched: 10. The CDR3 is 15 amino acids. DNA for the CDR3: TGTGCCAGCAGAAGGGAGACTAGCGTCTCCAATGAGCAGTTCTTC. It is translated as CASRRETSVSNEQFF.

The rearrangement links TRBV11-3 to TRBJ2-5; D ambiguous. Germline loops: CDR1 SGHNT, CDR2 YENEEA. V was trimmed by 3 bases and J by 4 bases, leaving 12 bases between them. The CDR3 has 14 amino acids. CDR3 coding DNA: TGTGCCAGCAGCTTTTCGACCACGGGAGAGACCCAGTACTTC. Protein product: CASSFSTTGETQYF.

This chain connects TRBV2 to TRBJ1-4; the match to TRBD1 covers 7 bases. The CDR3 consists of 17 residues. V dropped 1 base and J dropped 4; count of bases not matched to a gene: 9. In germline, CDR1 is SNHLY, CDR2 FYNNEI. CDR3 amino acids: CASSEELLTGSNEKLFF. DNA of the CDR3: TGTGCCAGCAGTGAAGAGCTTCTGACAGGGAGTAATGAAAAACTGTTTTTT.

This chain connects TRBV27 to TRBJ2-4; no firm D call. V lost 4 bases and J 7 bases, leaving 11 bases between the germline ends. CDR3 size: 13 residues. In germline, CDR1 is MNHEY, CDR2 SMNVEV (reference sequence). The CDR3, as DNA: TGTGCCAGCAGTTCCGCCGGTAGCAACATTCAGTACTTC. It specifies CASSSAGSNIQYF.

As regards this clone: The sample holds other DNA sequences that translate to the same CDR3. The V call is TRBV5-1, the J call TRBJ2-7; D is perhaps TRBD2 (6 bases). Germline CDR1 and CDR2: SGHRS and YFSETQ. This CDR3 contains 14 residues. Trimming cost V 0 bases and J 3 bases, with 10 bases left between them. The CDR3 protein is CASSLGTGGYEQYF. The CDR3 nucleotides read TGCGCCAGCAGCTTGGGGACCGGGGGCTACGAGCAGTACTTC.

Comments on this clone: The junction does not match germline at one end; this may be a read error. The chain recombines TRBV7-7 with TRBJ2-1; 9 nucleotides match TRBD2. This CDR3 has 13 residues. CDR1 is SSHAT and CDR2 is FNYEAQ in the germline V gene (reference sequence). The CDR3, as DNA: TGTGCTAGCAGCATTGAAGCGGGAGGTGAGCAGTTCTTC. This sequence encodes CASSIEAGGEQFF.

The chain combines TRBV5-5 with TRBJ1-1; TRBD1 is a possible D gene (6 bases). CDR3 size: 14 residues. V gave up 0 bases and J gave up 10 bases, with 16 bases separating them. In germline, CDR1 is SGHKS, CDR2 YYEKEE (reference sequence). The CDR3 nucleotides read TGTGCCAGCAGCTTGGAAGGGGCAGGGGTAGCAGCTTTCTTT. The encoded protein is CASSLEGAGVAAFF. Full variable domain (missing parts from reference TRBV5-5 and TRBJ1-1): DAGVTQSPTHLIKTRGQQVTLRCSPISGHKSVSWYQQVLGQGPQFIFQYYEKEERGRGNFPDRFSARQFPNYSSELNVNALLLGDSALYLCASSLEGAGVAAFFGQGTRLTVV.

This chain joins TRBV7-6 and TRBJ1-3; 8 bases are a match to TRBD1. Looked up from germline, CDR1 is SGHVS and CDR2 is FNYEAQ. Losses at the gene ends were 2 bases for V and 3 bases for J; bases not matched to a gene: 6. The CDR3 length is 16 residues. CDR3 loop: CASSLFQGANGNTIYF. CDR3 in DNA: TGTGCCAGCAGCTTATTCCAGGGGGCGAATGGAAACACCATATATTTT.

The chain is built from TRBV6-5 and TRBJ1-1; D is uncertain. The V end lost 0 bases, the J end lost 1 base, and 9 bases lay between the germline ends. CDR3 length: 15 residues. Per germline, CDR1 MNHEY and CDR2 SVGAGI. The CDR3 nucleotides read TGTGCCAGCAGTTACTCGGCGGTACGGAACACTGAAGCTTTCTTT. Encoded protein: CASSYSAVRNTEAFF.

V is TRBV28 and J is TRBJ2-1; TRBD2 is a possible D gene (6 bases). From germline, CDR1 is MDHEN and CDR2 SYDVKM. The CDR3 loop spans 16 amino acids. Trimming pared 6 bases from V and 2 bases from J, leaving 17 bases between. CDR3 bases: TGTGCCAGCAGAGTTGGAGGGGTTTTCGCCTACAATGAGCAGTTCTTC. Amino acid sequence: CASRVGGVFAYNEQFF.

The V call is TRBV19, the J call TRBJ2-2; D is unresolved. The CDR3 consists of 13 residues. Per germline, CDR1 LNHDA and CDR2 SQIVND (reference sequence). V was pared by 3 bases and J by 5 bases, with 7 bases between. Written as DNA, the CDR3 is TGTGCCAGTAGTATTGGGCGGACCGGGGAGCTGTTTTTT. As protein: CASSIGRTGELFF.

The rearrangement links TRBV29-1 to TRBJ2-3; D possibly corresponds to TRBD1 (6 bases). CDR1 is SQVTM and CDR2 is ANQGSEA in the germline V gene. V gave up 6 bases and J gave up 1 base, with 14 bases separating them. The CDR3 consists of 14 residues. CDR3 DNA: TGCAGCGTCCACAGGGCGTCTGGCACAGATACGCAGTATTTT. Translation gives CSVHRASGTDTQYF.

In its sample, this clone was seen once. The chain is built from TRBV6-1 and TRBJ2-7; the D is unclear. The CDR3 runs 11 residues. Trimming stripped 7 bases from V and 4 bases from J, with 8 bases between. CDR1 is MNHNS, CDR2 SASEGT, per germline. The CDR3 sequence: CASTAEYEQYF. The CDR3 DNA sequence: TGTGCCAGCACTGCCGAGTACGAGCAGTACTTC.

This clone was detected only once. The chain has TRBV18 and TRBJ1-2, with TRBD1 as a possible D gene (5 bases). CDR1 is KGHSH, CDR2 LQKENI, per germline. The CDR3 is 17 amino acids. The germline V and J ends were trimmed by 3 bases and 7 bases, with 24 bases remaining between them. CDR3 amino acids: CASSPLLARGVGLGYTF. CDR3 DNA: TGTGCCAGCTCACCCTTACTTGCGAGGGGCGTCGGTCTTGGCTACACCTTC.

The CDR3 DNA reads as TGCAGTGCTAAAAGGATCACTGAAGCTTTCTTT. It codes for CSAKRITEAFF. The chain couples TRBV20-1 to TRBJ1-1; D is undetermined. Germline V gene sequence: CDR1 DFQATT, CDR2 SNEGSKA (reference sequence). Trimming removed 4 bases from V and 4 bases from J, with 7 bases in between. The CDR3 has 11 amino acids.

The count of this clone is one. This chain links TRBV28 with TRBJ2-2; 11 positions match TRBD1. The CDR3 runs to 15 residues. Germline CDR1 is MDHEN and CDR2 is SYDVKM. With V trimmed by 8 bases and J by 5 bases, 7 bases remained unmatched. CDR3 bases: TGTGCCAGCTGCTCCGGGACAGGGGGGACCGGGGAGCTGTTTTTT. Its protein is CASCSGTGGTGELFF.